This entry describes one T cell receptor (beta chain). What it recognizes is unknown. These data originate in a study of cytomegalovirus exposure and HLA in healthy donors. It was with 60 Vbeta and 13 Jbeta primers that the PCR ran. Repertoires were generated with immunoSEQ multiplex PCR, while TCRdb's copy carries only in-frame clones and drops some. Of roughly 200,000 clones in the sample, 75% to 90% are singletons; the top ten hold around 1.6%. Study-wide results and limits: The authors confirmed in vitro that a few CMV-associated chains were specific for CMV antigens. There was a cluster of highly shared sequence variants that was likely a sequencing artifact.

V was pared by 0 bases and J by 11 bases, with 19 bases between. This CDR3 comprises 15 residues. Per the germline V gene, CDR1 is MGHRA and CDR2 is YSYEKL. The sequence was collected from a man aged 50 to 60 in good health and CMV-seronegative. Sequenced input: PBMCs. This chain joins TRBV4-1 and TRBJ1-1, with TRBD1 as a possible D gene (5 bases). CDR3: CASSQDAQGSAVAFF. The CDR3, as DNA: TGCGCCAGCAGCCAAGATGCGCAGGGTTCGGCGGTCGCTTTCTTT.